This record looks at one T cell receptor (beta chain) sequence and its context. Its target is not known. V gave up 0 bases and J gave up 0 bases, with 8 bases separating them. The CDR3 covers 15 residues. Germline V CDR1 and CDR2: MNHEY, SVGAGI. This specimen belongs to a study of CD8+ T cells in alopecia areata. Study details: The drug, oral tofacitinib, was given to treated patients at 5 to 10 mg twice daily. General observations from the study: Normal scalp had lower clonality than lesional scalp, with alopecia totalis/universalis lesions showing this most strongly. Mouse data revealed clearer TCR sharing than patient data did, a gap possibly tied to HLA.

It was cDNA, reverse transcribed from extracted RNA, that served as the sequencing template. Here immunoSEQ multiplex PCR was the method, and the copy in TCRdb shows in-frame clones only, minus some. The table includes fewer than 200,000 clones, 67% detected once. Lesional scalp punch biopsies and peripheral blood were collected from alopecia areata patients. Here the sequenced sample was CD8+ T cells sorted from blood, taken at week 0. The gene calls are TRBV6-5 and TRBJ1-2; D is undetermined. The origin of this receptor is a human donor with alopecia areata. The CDR3, as DNA: TGTGCCAGCAGTTACTCGGTATACTCTAACTATGGCTACACCTTC. Translated, it gives CASSYSVYSNYGYTF.